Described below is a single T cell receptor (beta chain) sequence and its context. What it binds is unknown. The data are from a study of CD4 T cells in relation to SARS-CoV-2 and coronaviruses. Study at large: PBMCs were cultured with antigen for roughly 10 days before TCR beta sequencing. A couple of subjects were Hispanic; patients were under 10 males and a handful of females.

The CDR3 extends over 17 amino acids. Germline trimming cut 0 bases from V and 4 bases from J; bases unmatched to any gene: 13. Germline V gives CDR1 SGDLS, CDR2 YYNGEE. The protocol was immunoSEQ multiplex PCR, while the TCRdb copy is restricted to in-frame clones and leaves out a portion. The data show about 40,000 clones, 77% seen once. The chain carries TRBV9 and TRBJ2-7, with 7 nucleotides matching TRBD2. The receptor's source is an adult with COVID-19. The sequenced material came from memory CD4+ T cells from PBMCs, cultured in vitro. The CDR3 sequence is CASSVGPAGGSRYEQYF. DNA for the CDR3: TGTGCCAGCAGCGTAGGCCCCGCGGGCGGGAGTAGGTACGAGCAGTACTTC.